This T cell receptor beta chain derives from a study of blood T cells in healthy people across ages. Using a J-beta primer mix together with a sample-barcoded 5' primer, a second PCR was run for roughly 6 to 11 cycles. The template-switch adaptor was a 5' adaptor with 12 random nucleotides. It tagged each cDNA molecule. TCRdb analysed the 5' RACE reads with MiXCR anew, one entry per CDR3 protein. The sample contains 1,500,000 or so distinct CDR3 sequences, 59% of which appear only once. Findings of the study overall: Higher naive T cell percentage went strongly together with higher TCR beta diversity. When set beside aged donors, long-lived donors presented more naive CD4+ cells and higher diversity.

Details on this clonotype: Its cognate antigen is unknown.

Healthy Russian Caucasian donors spanned ages about 6 to 100 years. CDR1 SGHVS and CDR2 FNYEAQ come from the germline V gene. The CDR3 is 13 amino acids. Trimming took off 4 bases at V and 3 bases at J, with 10 bases between the two ends. The sequencing sample was made of blood. The sequence derives from a man between 18 and 29 years old in good health. The chain uses TRBV7-6 and TRBJ2-7, with a tentative D call TRBD2 (6 bases). The CDR3 protein is CASSSSAGYEQYF. For the CDR3, the DNA is TGTGCCAGCAGCTCGTCAGCGGGCTACGAGCAGTACTTC.